This TCR beta chain was sequenced in a study of blood T cell repertoires in COVID-19. About the study: The United States, Italy and Spain provided the acute and convalescent COVID-19 samples. The analysed material was cDNA or gDNA that came from T cells, B-cell-depleted T cells, or PBMCs.

Measured with immunoSEQ multiplex PCR; TCRdb has only the in-frame clones, and not every one. This sample has nearly 55,000 clones, with about nine tenths found just once. The CDR3 is made up of 14 amino acids. Germline loops: CDR1 MNHNY, CDR2 SVGAGI (reference sequence). The V gene lost 2 bases and the J gene lost 7 bases, with 14 bases spanning the gap. The chain couples TRBV6-6 to TRBJ1-2, with D possibly being TRBD1 (5 bases). This clonotype originated in a woman aged 55-75 years with active or convalescent COVID-19. Sequencing input: peripheral blood. CDR3 DNA sequence: TGTGCCAGCAGTTACGGGGGGAAGATGTTTGGCTACACCTTC. Its translation is CASSYGGKMFGYTF.